The 17 T cell receptor beta chains below all came from one sample that was sequenced in a study of PD-1 blockade in classical Hodgkin lymphoma. TCRdb's table, derived via immunoSEQ multiplex PCR, lists solely in-frame clones and lacks some. Of tens of thousands of clones detected, over 90% appear once; the ten largest clones hold about 2.8%. Time point described: newly diagnosed, previously untreated cHL patient sample. The sequencing sample was made of peripheral blood mononuclear cells (PBMCs). Receptors were obtained from a human donor with classical Hodgkin lymphoma.

The chain couples TRBV29-1 to TRBJ2-3; TRBD2 agrees at 9 bases. This CDR3 region has 13 residues. Looked up from germline, CDR1 is SQVTM and CDR2 is ANQGSEA. After removal of 5 bases from V and 3 bases from J, the junction contained 3 bases not matched to a gene. DNA of the CDR3: TGCAGCGTTAAGGGACTAGCAACAGATACGCAGTATTTT. Amino acid sequence: CSVKGLATDTQYF.

The V gene is TRBV15, the J gene TRBJ2-1; 7 nucleotides match TRBD1. The CDR3 covers 16 residues. The trim removed 1 base at V and 2 bases at J, leaving 5 bases unmatched. The germline V gene encodes CDR1 LNHNV and CDR2 YYDKDF (reference sequence). The CDR3 nucleotides are TGTGCCACCAGCAGAGGAGGGGGCAAGGCCTACAATGAGCAGTTCTTC. Translation gives CATSRGGGKAYNEQFF.

The rearrangement uses TRBV27 and TRBJ2-3, with 7 positions matching TRBD1. Germline V gene data show CDR1 as MNHEY and CDR2 as SMNVEV (reference sequence). This CDR3 contains 15 residues. Trimming removed 6 bases from V and 2 bases from J; junction bases left unmatched: 8. Written as DNA, the CDR3 is TGTGCCAGCAGAGACTGGGACAGATCCACAGATACGCAGTATTTT. Residues: CASRDWDRSTDTQYF.

This chain connects TRBV2 to TRBJ1-1; TRBD1 aligns across 8 bases. Trimming at V came to 8 bases and at J to 5 bases, leaving 10 bases not matched to a gene. The CDR3 has 14 residues. From germline, CDR1 is SNHLY and CDR2 FYNNEI. The chain's CDR3 is CASGRQGPGTEAFF. CDR3 in DNA: TGTGCCAGCGGGAGACAGGGGCCGGGGACTGAAGCTTTCTTT.

V usage is TRBV4-1 and J usage is TRBJ2-5; the D is unclear. CDR1 MGHRA and CDR2 YSYEKL come from the germline V gene. This CDR3 is built from 13 residues. V lost 3 bases and J lost 4, with 9 bases in between. CDR3: CASSQARRETQYF. The DNA of the CDR3 is TGCGCCAGCAGCCAGGCCCGTCGAGAGACCCAGTACTTC.

V and J are TRBV4-3 and TRBJ2-1, with TRBD2 matching over 8 bases. Germline CDR1 is LGHNA and CDR2 is YSLEER. This CDR3 contains 15 residues. V was clipped by 0 bases and J by 9 bases; unmatched bases: 7. Here the CDR3 reads CASSQDVAGSGEQFF. CDR3 DNA: TGCGCCAGCAGCCAAGACGTAGCGGGATCCGGTGAGCAGTTCTTC.

The chain carries TRBV20-1 and TRBJ1-2; no clear D gene. The CDR3 is 11 amino acids. The ends were cut back, 5 bases at V and 5 bases at J, with 9 bases in the middle. CDR1 and CDR2 from the germline V gene are DFQATT and SNEGSKA (reference sequence). The CDR3 loop reads CSAFAGYGYTF. CDR3 nucleotides: TGCAGTGCTTTCGCCGGGTATGGCTACACCTTC.

This chain connects TRBV5-1 to TRBJ2-2; 7 bases are shared with TRBD2. The germline gives CDR1 SGHRS, CDR2 YFSETQ. This CDR3 has 16 amino acids. Trimming cost V 5 bases and J 0 bases; bases outside gene matches: 7. The CDR3 loop is CASRNPSGSNTGELFF. In DNA, the CDR3 is TGCGCCAGCAGAAACCCTAGCGGATCGAACACCGGGGAGCTGTTTTTT. Based on the CDR3 plus reference TRBV5-1 and TRBJ2-2, the full variable domain is KAGVTQTPRYLIKTRGQQVTLSCSPISGHRSVSWYQQTPGQGLQFLFEYFSETQRNKGNFPGRFSGRQFSNSRSEMNVSTLELGDSALYLCASRNPSGSNTGELFFGEGSRLTVL.

The chain joins TRBV19 to TRBJ2-1, with 9 bases identical to TRBD2. The ends lost 4 bases at V and 8 bases at J; junction bases unmatched: 6. CDR3 length: 14 residues. Germline CDR1 and CDR2: LNHDA and SQIVND (reference sequence). CDR3 nucleotide sequence: TGTGCCAGTAGTACTAGCGGGATGGGTCATGAGCAGTTCTTC. This codes for CASSTSGMGHEQFF. Drawing the rest from reference TRBV19 and TRBJ2-1, the complete variable domain is DGGITQSPKYLFRKEGQNVTLSCEQNLNHDAMYWYRQDPGQGLRLIYYSQIVNDFQKGDIAEGYSVSREKKESFPLTVTSAQKNPTAFYLCASSTSGMGHEQFFGPGTRLTVL.

This clone was counted only a few times. This chain links TRBV6-4 with TRBJ2-3; D is undetermined. Looked up from germline, CDR1 is MRHNA and CDR2 is SNTAGT. The CDR3 is made up of 14 amino acids. The germline V and J ends were trimmed by 0 bases and 7 bases, with 11 bases remaining between them. The CDR3 protein is CASSDSTEKNTQYF. The CDR3 DNA follows: TGTGCCAGCAGTGACTCCACAGAAAAGAATACGCAGTATTTT.

Notes on this clone: Sequence at one end of the junction differs from germline and may be a read error. V and J are TRBV6-5 and TRBJ1-1, with D possibly being TRBD1 (5 bases). The CDR3 has 13 residues. The germline CDR1 and CDR2 sequences are MNHEY and SVGAGI. The DNA for the CDR3 is TGCGTTGTGGCCAGGGCAAAAGACACTGAAGCTTTCTTT. Translation: CVVARAKDTEAFF.

V usage is TRBV28 and J usage is TRBJ1-5, with D uncertain. Per germline, CDR1 MDHEN and CDR2 SYDVKM. This CDR3 is built from 18 residues. Trimming pared 2 bases from V and 6 bases from J, leaving 23 bases between. The CDR3 sequence: CASSLLSLRTAGGQPQHF. CDR3 bases: TGTGCCAGCAGTTTACTTTCGTTGCGGACGGCGGGTGGTCAGCCCCAGCATTTT.

The CDR3 nucleotides read TGTGCCAGTAGTATAAGCCTTTCAACCTCCTACGAGCAGTACTTC. Its translation is CASSISLSTSYEQYF. The chain is built from TRBV19 and TRBJ2-7, with unresolved D. Trimming took 2 bases from V and 0 from J, leaving 11 bases between them. Germline lookup yields CDR1 LNHDA and CDR2 SQIVND (reference sequence). CDR3 size: 15 residues.

V and J are TRBV10-3 and TRBJ2-2; D unresolved. This CDR3 has 14 amino acids. Trimming stripped 6 bases from V and 1 base from J, with 9 bases between. Germline CDR1 ENHRY, CDR2 SYGVKD. This CDR3 reads CAISDNENTGELFF. In nucleotides, the CDR3 is TGTGCCATCAGCGACAACGAGAACACCGGGGAGCTGTTTTTT.

This chain links TRBV13 with TRBJ1-2, with D perhaps TRBD1 (6 bases). The CDR3 spans 12 residues. Germline-derived CDR1 and CDR2 are PRHDT and FYEKMQ (reference sequence). V dropped 3 bases and J dropped 5 bases, with 7 bases sitting between them. This CDR3 is CASSFTGYGYTF. CDR3 DNA sequence: TGTGCCAGCAGCTTCACAGGGTATGGCTACACCTTC.

V and J are TRBV27 and TRBJ2-7; the D gene is possibly TRBD1 (6 bases). The CDR3 consists of 12 residues. Germline V gene sequence: CDR1 MNHEY, CDR2 SMNVEV (reference sequence). V was cut by 5 bases and J by 6 bases, with 11 bases left in between. The CDR3 region has the DNA TGTGCCAGCAGTGCAATCAGGGGCGAGCAGTACTTC. This encodes CASSAIRGEQYF.

This clone was seen just once. The V and J genes are TRBV19 and TRBJ2-3; TRBD2 matches at 7 bases. V dropped 7 bases and J dropped 2; count of bases not matched to a gene: 3. Germline V gene sequence: CDR1 LNHDA, CDR2 SQIVND (reference sequence). This CDR3 is 13 amino acids long. CDR3 amino acids: CASKAGPTDTQYF. The CDR3 DNA sequence: TGTGCCAGTAAAGCGGGACCCACAGATACGCAGTATTTT.